These T cell receptor beta chains were read from a single sample in a study of Ad26.COV2.S vaccination and SARS-CoV-2 variants. The protocol was immunoSEQ multiplex PCR, while the TCRdb copy is restricted to in-frame clones and leaves out a portion. The data hold 350,000 to 600,000 clones, with 70% to 90% observed a single time. This specimen consisted of peripheral blood, obtained in a trial of Ad26.COV2.S vaccine versus placebo. These receptors were collected from a person between 18 and 65 years old who received the Ad26.COV2.S COVID-19 vaccine or a placebo. CDR3s include the opening cysteine and the closing phenylalanine or tryptophan. Fields, in order: clone size, V gene, CDR3 length, J gene, D gene, CDR3 protein, CDR3 DNA. The D gene is left open where the match is weak. Only some rows state a clone size, as once, few, many or a class for expanded clones.

clone size: once
V gene: TRBV6-5
CDR3 length: 14
J gene: TRBJ1-2
D gene: TRBD1
CDR3 protein: CASSTAGTGNGYTF
CDR3 DNA: TGTGCCAGCAGTACCGCCGGGACAGGGAATGGCTACACCTTC

clone size: once
V gene: TRBV14
CDR3 length: 20
J gene: TRBJ2-1
D gene: -
CDR3 protein: CASSQRDQALGKGWENEQFF
CDR3 DNA: TGTGCCAGCAGCCAAAGGGACCAGGCCCTAGGAAAAGGATGGGAAAATGAGCAGTTCTTC

clone size: -
V gene: TRBV6-5
CDR3 length: 13
J gene: TRBJ1-5
D gene: -
CDR3 protein: CASSYTRNQPQHF
CDR3 DNA: TGTGCCAGCAGTTACACCAGAAATCAGCCCCAGCATTTT

clone size: -
V gene: TRBV12-2
CDR3 length: 19
J gene: TRBJ2-1
D gene: -
CDR3 protein: CASRFPRGVTSGRLGEQFF
CDR3 DNA: TGTGCAAGTCGCTTCCCCCGCGGAGTGACTAGCGGGAGGTTGGGTGAGCAGTTCTTC

clone size: -
V gene: TRBV2
CDR3 length: 12
J gene: TRBJ2-5
D gene: -
CDR3 protein: CASSGPGETQYF
CDR3 DNA: TGTGCCAGCAGTGGTCCGGGGGAGACCCAGTACTTC

clone size: -
V gene: TRBV6-5
CDR3 length: 13
J gene: TRBJ1-5
D gene: TRBD1
CDR3 protein: CASSRQGAQPQHF
CDR3 DNA: TGTGCCAGCAGTAGACAGGGGGCTCAGCCCCAGCATTTT

clone size: -
V gene: TRBV15
CDR3 length: 14
J gene: TRBJ1-2
D gene: -
CDR3 protein: CATSRDSAAYGYTF
CDR3 DNA: TGTGCCACCAGCAGAGATTCGGCAGCCTATGGCTACACCTTC

clone size: -
V gene: TRBV27
CDR3 length: 15
J gene: TRBJ1-4
D gene: TRBD1
CDR3 protein: CASRSLTGPVKKLFF
CDR3 DNA: TGTGCCAGCAGATCCCTGACAGGGCCGGTGAAAAAACTGTTTTTT

clone size: -
V gene: TRBV4-3
CDR3 length: 14
J gene: TRBJ1-2
D gene: -
CDR3 protein: CASSQENGDYGYTF
CDR3 DNA: TGCGCCAGCAGCCAAGAAAACGGGGACTATGGCTACACCTTC

clone size: -
V gene: TRBV3-1/TRBV3-2
CDR3 length: 13
J gene: TRBJ1-1
D gene: -
CDR3 protein: CASSRGQNTEAFF
CDR3 DNA: TGTGCCAGCAGCCGCGGACAGAACACTGAAGCTTTCTTT

clone size: -
V gene: TRBV29-1
CDR3 length: 14
J gene: TRBJ2-1
D gene: TRBD2
CDR3 protein: CSVVPSGQVSWQFF
CDR3 DNA: TGCAGCGTTGTCCCTAGCGGGCAAGTATCTTGGCAGTTCTTC

clone size: -
V gene: TRBV4-1
CDR3 length: 16
J gene: TRBJ2-1
D gene: TRBD2
CDR3 protein: CASSLRTSGLGGEQFF
CDR3 DNA: TGCGCCAGCAGCCTCCGGACTAGCGGCCTTGGGGGAGAGCAGTTCTTC

clone size: -
V gene: TRBV19
CDR3 length: 16
J gene: TRBJ2-3
D gene: TRBD1
CDR3 protein: CASSIGTGASTDTQYF
CDR3 DNA: TGTGCCAGTAGTATAGGGACAGGGGCGAGCACAGATACGCAGTATTTT

clone size: -
V gene: TRBV6-5
CDR3 length: 15
J gene: TRBJ2-1
D gene: -
CDR3 protein: CASSLGLLSYNEQFF
CDR3 DNA: TGTGCCAGCAGTTTAGGACTTCTATCCTACAATGAGCAGTTCTTC

clone size: -
V gene: TRBV27
CDR3 length: 16
J gene: TRBJ2-3
D gene: TRBD2
CDR3 protein: CASSQGLAGPFDTQYF
CDR3 DNA: TGTGCCAGCAGTCAGGGACTAGCGGGACCGTTCGATACGCAGTATTTT

clone size: -
V gene: TRBV10-2
CDR3 length: 13
J gene: TRBJ2-7
D gene: -
CDR3 protein: CASSEPAAGEQYF
CDR3 DNA: TGCGCCAGCAGTGAGCCGGCCGCGGGGGAGCAGTACTTC

clone size: -
V gene: TRBV4-1
CDR3 length: 15
J gene: TRBJ2-7
D gene: -
CDR3 protein: CASSQTLPRSYEQYF
CDR3 DNA: TGCGCCAGCAGCCAGACACTGCCCCGCTCCTACGAGCAGTACTTC

clone size: few
V gene: TRBV2
CDR3 length: 11
J gene: TRBJ2-7
D gene: -
CDR3 protein: CASNSLYEQYF
CDR3 DNA: TGTGCCAGCAATTCGCTCTACGAGCAGTACTTC

clone size: -
V gene: TRBV24-1
CDR3 length: 16
J gene: TRBJ2-3
D gene: TRBD2
CDR3 protein: CATSPSSGTSTDTQYF
CDR3 DNA: TGTGCCACCAGTCCCTCTAGCGGAACTAGCACAGATACGCAGTATTTT

clone size: -
V gene: TRBV11-2
CDR3 length: 13
J gene: TRBJ2-1
D gene: -
CDR3 protein: CASSLYGNNEQFF
CDR3 DNA: TGTGCCAGCAGCTTGTACGGGAACAATGAGCAGTTCTTC

clone size: -
V gene: TRBV27
CDR3 length: 14
J gene: TRBJ1-1
D gene: -
CDR3 protein: CASTPVGVNTEAFF
CDR3 DNA: TGTGCCAGCACCCCGGTGGGAGTGAACACTGAAGCTTTCTTT

clone size: -
V gene: TRBV7-2
CDR3 length: 18
J gene: TRBJ2-1
D gene: TRBD1
CDR3 protein: CASSLVPPTGAVNNEQFF
CDR3 DNA: TGTGCCAGCAGCTTAGTTCCCCCGACAGGGGCTGTCAACAATGAGCAGTTCTTC

clone size: -
V gene: TRBV5-1
CDR3 length: 18
J gene: TRBJ1-2
D gene: -
CDR3 protein: CASSFRTGNRSRNYGYTF
CDR3 DNA: TGCGCCAGCAGCTTCCGAACAGGGAACAGGTCTCGTAACTATGGCTACACCTTC

clone size: -
V gene: TRBV5-4
CDR3 length: 17
J gene: TRBJ1-2
D gene: TRBD1
CDR3 protein: CASSLAGQQTSNYGYTF
CDR3 DNA: TGTGCCAGCAGCTTGGCGGGACAGCAGACCTCTAACTATGGCTACACCTTC

clone size: -
V gene: TRBV6-5
CDR3 length: 13
J gene: TRBJ2-2
D gene: -
CDR3 protein: CASSLGNTGELFF
CDR3 DNA: TGTGCCAGCAGTTTGGGAAACACCGGGGAGCTGTTTTTT

clone size: -
V gene: TRBV7-3
CDR3 length: 13
J gene: TRBJ1-2
D gene: TRBD1
CDR3 protein: CASSPGQSYGYTF
CDR3 DNA: TGTGCCAGCAGCCCGGGACAGAGCTATGGCTACACCTTC

clone size: -
V gene: TRBV6-1
CDR3 length: 15
J gene: TRBJ2-2
D gene: -
CDR3 protein: CASSEDLDPTGELFF
CDR3 DNA: TGTGCCAGCAGTGAAGACTTAGATCCCACCGGGGAGCTGTTTTTT

clone size: once
V gene: TRBV16
CDR3 length: 17
J gene: TRBJ2-3
D gene: -
CDR3 protein: CASSHWTVPTSTDTQYF
CDR3 DNA: TGTGCCAGCAGCCACTGGACAGTTCCCACTAGCACAGATACGCAGTATTTT

clone size: few
V gene: TRBV29-1
CDR3 length: 12
J gene: TRBJ1-1
D gene: -
CDR3 protein: CSADTGATEAFF
CDR3 DNA: TGCAGCGCTGACACTGGGGCCACTGAAGCTTTCTTT

clone size: -
V gene: TRBV7-9
CDR3 length: 16
J gene: TRBJ2-7
D gene: TRBD1
CDR3 protein: CASSLVSGQGAYEQYF
CDR3 DNA: TGTGCCAGCAGCTTAGTATCGGGACAGGGGGCCTACGAGCAGTACTTC

clone size: -
V gene: TRBV2
CDR3 length: 16
J gene: TRBJ2-3
D gene: TRBD2
CDR3 protein: CASSLGLATSTDTQYF
CDR3 DNA: TGTGCCAGCAGTTTGGGACTAGCGACTAGCACAGATACGCAGTATTTT

clone size: -
V gene: TRBV7-2
CDR3 length: 14
J gene: TRBJ1-2
D gene: TRBD1
CDR3 protein: CASSTTGGEYGYTF
CDR3 DNA: TGTGCCAGCAGCACCACAGGGGGCGAGTATGGCTACACCTTC

clone size: -
V gene: TRBV4-2
CDR3 length: 14
J gene: TRBJ2-7
D gene: TRBD1
CDR3 protein: CASSRERQGYEQYF
CDR3 DNA: TGTGCCAGCAGCCGAGAGAGACAGGGCTACGAGCAGTACTTC

clone size: -
V gene: TRBV2
CDR3 length: 14
J gene: TRBJ1-1
D gene: -
CDR3 protein: CASSQPRGLGEAFF
CDR3 DNA: TGTGCCAGCAGCCAGCCCCGGGGTTTGGGTGAAGCTTTCTTT

clone size: -
V gene: TRBV7-3
CDR3 length: 15
J gene: TRBJ2-1
D gene: TRBD1
CDR3 protein: CASSETGGSYNEQFF
CDR3 DNA: TGTGCCAGCAGCGAGACAGGGGGCTCGTACAATGAGCAGTTCTTC

clone size: -
V gene: TRBV9
CDR3 length: 17
J gene: TRBJ2-1
D gene: TRBD2
CDR3 protein: CASSVFGGRDVYNEQFF
CDR3 DNA: TGTGCCAGCAGCGTATTTGGCGGGAGGGACGTATACAATGAGCAGTTCTTC

clone size: -
V gene: TRBV4-3
CDR3 length: 15
J gene: TRBJ1-6
D gene: -
CDR3 protein: CASSQQSSYNSPLHF
CDR3 DNA: TGCGCCAGCAGCCAACAGAGCTCCTATAATTCACCCCTCCACTTT

clone size: -
V gene: TRBV28
CDR3 length: 15
J gene: TRBJ2-3
D gene: -
CDR3 protein: CASKNTSPYTDTQYF
CDR3 DNA: TGTGCCTCCAAAAATACCAGCCCATACACAGATACGCAGTATTTT

clone size: -
V gene: TRBV7-9
CDR3 length: 11
J gene: TRBJ1-2
D gene: -
CDR3 protein: CASSLDHGTRF
CDR3 DNA: TGTGCCAGCAGCTTAGATCACGGGACACGCTTC

clone size: -
V gene: TRBV6-5
CDR3 length: 13
J gene: TRBJ1-1
D gene: TRBD1
CDR3 protein: CASSDRVGTEAFF
CDR3 DNA: TGTGCCAGCTCGGACAGGGTGGGCACTGAAGCTTTCTTT

clone size: -
V gene: TRBV7-9
CDR3 length: 15
J gene: TRBJ1-1
D gene: -
CDR3 protein: CASSFGDTRGTEAFF
CDR3 DNA: TGTGCCAGCAGCTTTGGGGACACTCGTGGCACTGAAGCTTTCTTT

clone size: -
V gene: TRBV9
CDR3 length: 15
J gene: TRBJ2-1
D gene: TRBD2
CDR3 protein: CASSESGGNYNEQFF
CDR3 DNA: TGTGCCAGCAGCGAGAGCGGGGGAAACTACAATGAGCAGTTCTTC

clone size: -
V gene: TRBV5-1
CDR3 length: 19
J gene: TRBJ2-3
D gene: TRBD2
CDR3 protein: CASRPRTFSGRAPPDTQYF
CDR3 DNA: TGCGCCAGCAGACCTAGAACCTTTAGCGGGAGGGCCCCGCCAGATACGCAGTATTTT

clone size: once
V gene: TRBV19
CDR3 length: 13
J gene: TRBJ1-2
D gene: -
CDR3 protein: CASSKTGSYGYTF
CDR3 DNA: TGTGCCAGTAGCAAGACCGGGAGCTATGGCTACACCTTC

clone size: -
V gene: TRBV6-5
CDR3 length: 15
J gene: TRBJ2-1
D gene: TRBD1
CDR3 protein: CASSYDRGSYNEQFF
CDR3 DNA: TGTGCCAGCAGTTACGACAGGGGCTCCTACAATGAGCAGTTCTTC